This record covers a single TCR beta chain. Its antigen remains unidentified. The CDR3 extends over 13 amino acids. The entry originates in a study of T cell responses to AZD1222 COVID-19 vaccine. Study-level findings and limits: Donor demographics were predominantly white British with a female majority; clonal diversity may be underestimated. CD4 TCRs linked to vaccination spanned spike, dominating at 160-218 and 743-854. AZD1222 recipients seropositive at baseline numbered only 6 or 7. As reported, nearly half of all spike-specific TCRs target variant regions that are unmutated.

Some clones are missing from TCRdb's copy, which holds only in-frame ones; the method was immunoSEQ multiplex PCR. The data contain 68,000 or so clones, around 80% of them singletons. The chain combines TRBV21-1 with TRBJ1-2; whether TRBD1, the table's D call, matches the DNA was not checked. TRBV21-1 is recorded as a pseudogene. This specimen was peripheral blood, taken on day 0 of AZD1222 vaccination. This TCR was recovered from an adult in good health. CDR3 DNA sequence: TGTGCCAGCAGCAAGCGGACAGGGCCCGGCTACACCTTC. It translates to CASSKRTGPGYTF.